This T cell receptor (beta chain) comes out of a study of T cell responses to AZD1222 COVID-19 vaccine. Broader study findings: Baseline seropositivity occurred in only 5 or 6 AZD1222 recipients.

The assay was immunoSEQ multiplex PCR, and TCRdb's table has in-frame clones only and misses some. The repertoire holds over 90,000 clones, roughly 80% seen once, with over 15% in the top ten. This clone was recorded only once. No antigen is known for it. The germline CDR1 and CDR2 sequences are SGHKS and YYEKEE (reference sequence). After removal of 1 base from V and 4 bases from J, the junction contained 7 bases not matched to a gene. CDR3 length: 16 amino acids. Sample: peripheral blood, taken on day 0 of AZD1222 vaccination. The V and J genes are TRBV5-5 and TRBJ2-2, with 7 nucleotides matching TRBD1. The TCR sequence derives from an adult in good health. As DNA, the CDR3 is TGTGCCAGCAGCTTGTATTCGACAGGGAGCACCGGGGAGCTGTTTTTT. Translating it yields CASSLYSTGSTGELFF.